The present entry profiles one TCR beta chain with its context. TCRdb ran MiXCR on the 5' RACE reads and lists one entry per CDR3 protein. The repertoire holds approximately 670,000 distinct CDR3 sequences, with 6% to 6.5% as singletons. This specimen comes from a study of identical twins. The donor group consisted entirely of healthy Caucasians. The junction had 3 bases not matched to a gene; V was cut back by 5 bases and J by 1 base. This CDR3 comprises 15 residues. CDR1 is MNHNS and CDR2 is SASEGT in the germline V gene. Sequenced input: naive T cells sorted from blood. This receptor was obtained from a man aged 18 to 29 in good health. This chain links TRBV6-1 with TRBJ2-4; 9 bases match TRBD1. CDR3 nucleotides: TGTGCCAGCAGTACAGGGGGCGCTGCCAAAAACATTCAGTACTTC. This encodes CASSTGGAAKNIQYF.